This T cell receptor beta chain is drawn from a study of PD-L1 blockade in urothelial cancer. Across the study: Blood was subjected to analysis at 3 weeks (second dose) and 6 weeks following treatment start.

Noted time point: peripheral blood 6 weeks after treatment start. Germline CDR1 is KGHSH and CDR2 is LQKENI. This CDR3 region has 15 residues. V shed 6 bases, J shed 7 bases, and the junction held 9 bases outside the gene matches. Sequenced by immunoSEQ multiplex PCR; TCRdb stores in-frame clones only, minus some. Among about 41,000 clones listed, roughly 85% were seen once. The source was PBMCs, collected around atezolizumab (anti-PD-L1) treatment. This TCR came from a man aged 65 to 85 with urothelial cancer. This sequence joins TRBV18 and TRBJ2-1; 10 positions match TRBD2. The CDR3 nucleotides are TGTGCCAGCTCTCCTAGCGGGAGTTTAGGAAATGAGCAGTTCTTC. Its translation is CASSPSGSLGNEQFF.